One and the same sample provided the 7 T cell receptor beta chains below, sequenced in a study of blood T cell repertoires in COVID-19. Sequencing was performed with immunoSEQ multiplex PCR; in TCRdb, only in-frame clones are kept and a portion is missing. The repertoire holds about 260,000 clones, with around 89% as singletons. Specimen: peripheral blood. The receptors come from a man aged 55 to 70 who had recovered from COVID-19.

J is TRBJ2-7 and V is TRBV7-2; 8 nucleotides align to TRBD1. The germline gives CDR1 SGHTA, CDR2 FQGNSA. The CDR3 covers 14 residues. J gave up 5 bases and V 4 bases, and 7 bases lay outside the gene matches. The DNA of the CDR3 is TGTGCCAGCAGCTCAATCGACAGGGGCCACGAGCAGTACTTC. Its translation is CASSSIDRGHEQYF.

This chain connects TRBV11-2 to TRBJ1-1, with D maybe TRBD1 (6 bases). This CDR3 spans 15 amino acids. The germline CDR1 and CDR2 sequences are SGHAT and FQNNGV. Trimming shortened V by 1 base and J by 0 bases, and 9 bases separated the two germline ends. CDR3 loop: CASSLVQGVNTEAFF. Here the CDR3 DNA reads TGTGCCAGCAGCTTAGTACAGGGAGTGAACACTGAAGCTTTCTTT. The complete variable domain, with remaining parts taken from reference TRBV11-2 and TRBJ1-1, reads EAGVAQSPRYKIIEKRQSVAFWCNPISGHATLYWYQQILGQGPKLLIQFQNNGVVDDSQLPKDRFSAERLKGVDSTLKIQPAKLEDSAVYLCASSLVQGVNTEAFFGQGTRLTVV.

CDR3 sequence: CASSEAGALNYEQYF. As DNA, the CDR3 is TGTGCCAGCAGTGAAGCAGGGGCTCTAAACTACGAGCAGTACTTC. The chain employs TRBV2 and TRBJ2-7; weak D call: TRBD1 (5 bases). CDR1 and CDR2 from the germline V gene are SNHLY and FYNNEI. V dropped 0 bases and J dropped 3 bases, with 12 bases sitting between them. CDR3 length: 15 residues.

The gene calls are TRBV7-2 and TRBJ2-3; TRBD2 aligns across 15 bases. V was clipped by 4 bases and J by 2 bases; unmatched bases: 10. CDR3 length: 19 residues. Germline lookup yields CDR1 SGHTA and CDR2 FQGNSA. The CDR3 protein is CASSSVGTSGGTTTDTQYF. In DNA, the CDR3 is TGTGCCAGCAGCTCCGTAGGGACTAGCGGGGGGACTACCACAGATACGCAGTATTTT.

The J gene is TRBJ2-1, the V gene TRBV19, with 11 bases lining up with TRBD2. The CDR3 spans 15 residues. Germline V lookup: CDR1 LNHDA, CDR2 SQIVND (reference sequence). V lost 7 bases, J lost 7 bases, and 9 bases stayed unmatched. The CDR3 DNA follows: TGTGCCAGTATCCCCACTAGCGGGGGTGTAAATGAGCAGTTCTTC. Its translation is CASIPTSGGVNEQFF.

This clone was found a few times. J is TRBJ1-1 and V is TRBV4-2; possible D gene TRBD1, 5 bases. The CDR3 runs to 13 residues. V was cut by 1 base and J by 5 bases, with 8 bases left in between. Germline CDR1 reads LGHNA; CDR2 reads YNFKEQ. The CDR3 here is CASSQVGVTEAFF. CDR3 coding DNA: TGTGCCAGCAGCCAAGTAGGGGTGACTGAAGCTTTCTTT.

V gene TRBV4-2 combines with J gene TRBJ2-7; TRBD1 matches at 8 bases. Germline V gene sequence: CDR1 LGHNA, CDR2 YNFKEQ. Unmatched junction bases numbered 7, after V lost 0 bases and J lost 6 bases. The CDR3 is 15 amino acids. The CDR3 protein is CASSQESPGGAEQYF. In DNA, the CDR3 is TGTGCCAGCAGCCAAGAATCGCCAGGGGGCGCCGAGCAGTACTTC.